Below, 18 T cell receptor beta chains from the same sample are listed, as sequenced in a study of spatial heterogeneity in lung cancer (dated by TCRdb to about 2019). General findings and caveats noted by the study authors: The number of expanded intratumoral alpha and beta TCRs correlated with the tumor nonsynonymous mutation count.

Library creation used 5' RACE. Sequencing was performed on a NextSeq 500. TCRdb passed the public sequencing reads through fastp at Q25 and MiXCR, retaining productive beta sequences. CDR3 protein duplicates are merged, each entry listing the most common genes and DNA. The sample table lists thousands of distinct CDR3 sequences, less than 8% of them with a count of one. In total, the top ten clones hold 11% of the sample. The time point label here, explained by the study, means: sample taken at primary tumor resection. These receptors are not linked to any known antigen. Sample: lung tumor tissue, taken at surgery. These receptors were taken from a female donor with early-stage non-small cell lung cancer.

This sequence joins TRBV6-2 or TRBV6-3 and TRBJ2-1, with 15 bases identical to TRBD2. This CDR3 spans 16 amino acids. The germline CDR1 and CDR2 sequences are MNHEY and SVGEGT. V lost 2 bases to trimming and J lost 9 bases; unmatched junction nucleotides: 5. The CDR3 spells CASSYGTSGRQGEQFF. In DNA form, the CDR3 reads TGTGCCAGCAGTTACGGGACTAGCGGGAGGCAGGGTGAGCAGTTCTTC.

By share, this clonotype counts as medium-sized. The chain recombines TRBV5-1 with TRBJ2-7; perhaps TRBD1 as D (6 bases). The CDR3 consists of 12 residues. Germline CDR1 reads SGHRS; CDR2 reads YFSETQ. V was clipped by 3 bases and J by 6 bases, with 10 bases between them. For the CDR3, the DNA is TGCGCCAGCAGCTCTACAGGGCCCGAGCAGTACTTC. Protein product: CASSSTGPEQYF. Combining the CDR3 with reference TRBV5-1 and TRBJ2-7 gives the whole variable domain KAGVTQTPRYLIKTRGQQVTLSCSPISGHRSVSWYQQTPGQGLQFLFEYFSETQRNKGNFPGRFSGRQFSNSRSEMNVSTLELGDSALYLCASSSTGPEQYFGPGTRLTVT.

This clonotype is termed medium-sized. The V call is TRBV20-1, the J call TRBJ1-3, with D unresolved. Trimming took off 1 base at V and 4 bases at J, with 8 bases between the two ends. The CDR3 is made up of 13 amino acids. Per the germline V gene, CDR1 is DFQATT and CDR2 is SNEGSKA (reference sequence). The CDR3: CSARGFRGNTIYF. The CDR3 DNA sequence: TGCAGTGCTAGAGGATTTAGAGGAAACACCATATATTTT.

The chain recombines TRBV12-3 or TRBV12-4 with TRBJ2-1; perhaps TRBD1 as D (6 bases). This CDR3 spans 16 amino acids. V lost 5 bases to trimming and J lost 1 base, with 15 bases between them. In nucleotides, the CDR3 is TGTGCCAGCAGTCACGACACAGGGTTTTCCTACAATGAGCAGTTCTTC. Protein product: CASSHDTGFSYNEQFF.

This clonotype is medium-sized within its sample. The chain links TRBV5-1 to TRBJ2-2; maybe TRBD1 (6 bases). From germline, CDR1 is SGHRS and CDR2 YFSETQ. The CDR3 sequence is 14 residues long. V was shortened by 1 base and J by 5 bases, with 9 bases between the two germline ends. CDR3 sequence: CASSLTGITGELFF. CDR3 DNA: TGCGCCAGCAGCTTGACAGGGATTACCGGGGAGCTGTTTTTT.

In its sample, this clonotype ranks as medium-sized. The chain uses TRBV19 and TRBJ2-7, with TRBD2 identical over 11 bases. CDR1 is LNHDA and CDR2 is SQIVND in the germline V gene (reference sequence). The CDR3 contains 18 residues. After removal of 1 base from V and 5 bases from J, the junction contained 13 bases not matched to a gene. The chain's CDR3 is CASSIATDSGGAMDEQYF. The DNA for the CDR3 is TGTGCCAGTAGTATAGCAACGGATAGCGGGGGGGCCATGGACGAGCAGTACTTC.

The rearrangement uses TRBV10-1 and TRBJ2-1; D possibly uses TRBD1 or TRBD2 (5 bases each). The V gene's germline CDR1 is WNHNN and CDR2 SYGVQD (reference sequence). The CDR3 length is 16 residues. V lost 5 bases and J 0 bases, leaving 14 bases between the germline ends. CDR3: CASSPEQGRSYNEQFF. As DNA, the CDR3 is TGCGCCAGCAGTCCCGAGCAGGGACGCTCCTACAATGAGCAGTTCTTC.

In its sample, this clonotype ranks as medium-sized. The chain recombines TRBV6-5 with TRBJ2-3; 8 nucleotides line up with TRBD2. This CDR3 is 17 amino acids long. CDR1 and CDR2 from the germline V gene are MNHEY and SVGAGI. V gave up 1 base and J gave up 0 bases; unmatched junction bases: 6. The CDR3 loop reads CASSYCRAGASTDTQYF. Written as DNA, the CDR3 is TGTGCCAGCAGTTACTGCAGAGCGGGGGCGAGCACAGATACGCAGTATTTT.

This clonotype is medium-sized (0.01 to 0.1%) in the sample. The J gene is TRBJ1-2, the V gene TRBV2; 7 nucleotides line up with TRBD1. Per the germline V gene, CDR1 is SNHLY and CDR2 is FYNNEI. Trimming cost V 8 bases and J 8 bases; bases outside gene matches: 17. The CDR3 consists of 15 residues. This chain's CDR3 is CASVYSYDRVDGYTF. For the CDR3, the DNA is TGTGCCAGCGTGTATAGTTACGACAGGGTCGACGGCTACACCTTC.

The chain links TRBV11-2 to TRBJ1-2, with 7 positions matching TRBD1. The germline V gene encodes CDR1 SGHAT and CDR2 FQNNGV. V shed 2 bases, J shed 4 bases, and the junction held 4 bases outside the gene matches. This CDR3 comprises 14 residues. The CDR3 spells CASSLSGTVYGYTF. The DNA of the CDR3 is TGTGCCAGCAGCTTATCTGGGACAGTCTATGGCTACACCTTC.

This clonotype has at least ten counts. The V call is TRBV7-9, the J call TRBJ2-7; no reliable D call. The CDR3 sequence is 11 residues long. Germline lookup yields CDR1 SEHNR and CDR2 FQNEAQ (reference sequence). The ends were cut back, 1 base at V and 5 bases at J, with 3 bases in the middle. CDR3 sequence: CASSLGDEQYF. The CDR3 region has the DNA TGTGCCAGCAGCTTAGGTGACGAGCAGTACTTC.

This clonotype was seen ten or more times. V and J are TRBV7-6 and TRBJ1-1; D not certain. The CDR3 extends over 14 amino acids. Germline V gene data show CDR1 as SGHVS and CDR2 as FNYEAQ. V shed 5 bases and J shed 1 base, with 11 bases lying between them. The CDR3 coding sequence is TGTGCCAGCAGCCAACCGCGACAGAACACTGAAGCTTTCTTT. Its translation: CASSQPRQNTEAFF.

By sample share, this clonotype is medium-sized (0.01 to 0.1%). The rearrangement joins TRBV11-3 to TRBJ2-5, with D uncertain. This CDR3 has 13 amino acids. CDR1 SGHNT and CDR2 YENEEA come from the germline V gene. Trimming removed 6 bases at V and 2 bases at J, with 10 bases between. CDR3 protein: CASSSDPQETQYF. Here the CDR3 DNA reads TGTGCCAGCAGTTCGGACCCTCAAGAGACCCAGTACTTC. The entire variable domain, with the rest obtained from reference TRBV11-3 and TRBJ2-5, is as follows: EAGVVQSPRYKIIEKKQPVAFWCNPISGHNTLYWYLQNLGQGPELLIRYENEEAVDDSQLPKDRFSAERLKGVDSTLKIQPAELGDSAVYLCASSSDPQETQYFGPGTRLLVL.

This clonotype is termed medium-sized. The CDR3 protein is CASSATVLAKNIQYF. CDR3 in DNA: TGTGCCAGTAGTGCGACAGTTCTAGCCAAAAACATTCAGTACTTC. V gene TRBV19 combines with J gene TRBJ2-4, with D perhaps TRBD1 (5 bases). CDR1 and CDR2 (germline): LNHDA, SQIVND (reference sequence). The CDR3 contains 15 residues. V lost 5 bases to trimming and J lost 0 bases, with 11 bases between them.

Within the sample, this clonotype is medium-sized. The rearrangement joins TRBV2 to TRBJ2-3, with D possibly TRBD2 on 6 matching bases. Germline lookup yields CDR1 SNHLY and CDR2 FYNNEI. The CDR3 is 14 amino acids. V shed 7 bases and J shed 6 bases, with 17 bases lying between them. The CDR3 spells CASTPGTAGDTQYF. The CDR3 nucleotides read TGTGCCAGCACCCCCGGGACTGCAGGCGATACGCAGTATTTT.

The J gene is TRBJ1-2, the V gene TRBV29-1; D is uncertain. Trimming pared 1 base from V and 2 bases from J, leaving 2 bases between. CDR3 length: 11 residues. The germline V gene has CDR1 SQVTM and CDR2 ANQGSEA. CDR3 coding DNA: TGCAGCGTTGAAGGGAACTATGGCTACACCTTC. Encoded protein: CSVEGNYGYTF.

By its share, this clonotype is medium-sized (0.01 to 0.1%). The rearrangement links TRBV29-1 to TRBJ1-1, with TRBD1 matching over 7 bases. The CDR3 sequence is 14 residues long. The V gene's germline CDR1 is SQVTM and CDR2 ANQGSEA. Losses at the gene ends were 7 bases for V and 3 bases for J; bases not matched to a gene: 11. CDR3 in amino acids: CSDWGRGRDTEAFF. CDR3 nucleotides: TGCAGCGACTGGGGAAGGGGGCGCGACACTGAAGCTTTCTTT.

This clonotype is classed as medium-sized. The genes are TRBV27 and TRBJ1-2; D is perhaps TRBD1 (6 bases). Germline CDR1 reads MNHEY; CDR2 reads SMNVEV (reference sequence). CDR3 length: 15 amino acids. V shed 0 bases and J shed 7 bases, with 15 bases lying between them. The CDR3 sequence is CASSLSRRGATGYTF. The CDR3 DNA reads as TGTGCCAGCAGTTTATCCCGCAGGGGCGCAACTGGCTACACCTTC.